This entry describes one T cell receptor (beta chain). The antigen remains undetermined. The data were taken from a study of blood T cells in healthy people across ages. Study results and limitations: Diversity figures derived from one million T cells were judged to underestimate the true value.

Using a J-beta primer mix together with a sample-barcoded 5' primer, a second PCR was run for roughly 6 to 11 cycles. TCRdb recomputed calls from the 5' RACE reads with MiXCR, one row per CDR3 protein. The sample carries roughly 1.9 million distinct CDR3 sequences, approximately 40% recorded once. This clonotype was obtained from a human donor in good health. Sequencing used blood.

CDR3 DNA sequence: TGTGCCTGGAGCCCAGGACTAGCGGGAGTTCAAGAGACCCAGTACTTC. It is translated as CAWSPGLAGVQETQYF. The rearrangement joins TRBV30 to TRBJ2-5; 13 positions agree with TRBD2. Looked up from germline, CDR1 is GTSNPN and CDR2 is SVGIG (reference sequence). V shed 3 bases and J 2 bases; nucleotides not matched to a gene: 6. This CDR3 is built from 16 residues.